This TCR beta chain was recorded in a study of T cell repertoires in cytomegalovirus infection. Study-wide context: Both CMV infection and a matching HLA type were indicated by public TCR beta signatures. Study-wide points: It was HLA-C-restricted CMV-specific TCR beta clonotypes that dominated the response ex vivo. Carriers of CMV plus the relevant HLA were identified by cumulative public TCR beta family frequency.

There are 15 residues in the CDR3. V lost 1 base to trimming and J lost 6 bases, with 13 bases between them. Looked up from germline, CDR1 is SGHTA and CDR2 is FQGNSA. This clonotype was counted many times. Its target is not known. Each CDR3 protein gets one entry after TCRdb re-called the reads with MiXCR. The sample shows more than 200,000 distinct CDR3 sequences, approximately 9.2% of them seen only once. The receptor was isolated from a human donor in good health (CMV status not recorded). Some clones in this sample may be carry-over from other donors' samples. Input material: PBMCs. V usage is TRBV7-2 and J usage is TRBJ2-1; no definite D call. CDR3: CASSLGPGSANEQFF. In DNA, the CDR3 is TGTGCCAGCAGCTTAGGCCCTGGGTCTGCCAATGAGCAGTTCTTC.